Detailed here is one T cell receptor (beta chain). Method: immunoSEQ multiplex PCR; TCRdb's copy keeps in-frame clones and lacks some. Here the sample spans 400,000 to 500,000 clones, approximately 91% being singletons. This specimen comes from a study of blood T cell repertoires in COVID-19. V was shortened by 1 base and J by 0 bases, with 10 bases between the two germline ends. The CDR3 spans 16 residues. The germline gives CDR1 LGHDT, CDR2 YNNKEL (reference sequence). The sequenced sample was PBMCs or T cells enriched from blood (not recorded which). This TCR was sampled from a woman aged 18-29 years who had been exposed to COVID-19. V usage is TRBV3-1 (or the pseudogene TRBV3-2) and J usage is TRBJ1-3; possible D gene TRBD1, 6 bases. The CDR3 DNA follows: TGTGCCAGCAGCCAAGTTGGGGGCCTCTCTGGAAACACCATATATTTT. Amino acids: CASSQVGGLSGNTIYF.